This T cell receptor beta chain was documented in a study of T cells in Graves' hyperthyroidism and ophthalmopathy. Study results and caveats: Model predictions of ophthalmopathy came a median about six months before onset.

The table lists this clonotype with many counts. The antigen is unknown. Authors of the study amplified TCR beta CDR3 regions from RNA transcripts. First-round RT-PCR of the TCR CDR3 relied on the HTBI primer set. TCRdb reprocessed the multiplex PCR reads with MiXCR, giving one entry per CDR3 protein. The table includes hundreds of thousands of distinct CDR3 sequences, roughly 40% detected once. The CDR3 runs 15 residues. Deletions cut 5 bases from V and 0 bases from J, with 14 bases between. Germline values: CDR1 SEHNR, CDR2 FQNEAQ (reference sequence). This chain joins TRBV7-9 and TRBJ2-7; either TRBD1 or TRBD2 may fit D (5 bases each). The sequence was collected from a man aged 18 to 29 with Graves' hyperthyroidism. Sequences were obtained from blood. Here the CDR3 reads CASSLRGPSSYEQYF. The CDR3 DNA follows: TGTGCCAGCAGCCTGAGGGGTCCTAGCTCCTACGAGCAGTACTTC.